These T cell receptor beta chains were read from a single sample in a study of cytomegalovirus exposure and HLA in healthy donors. The protocol was immunoSEQ multiplex PCR, while the TCRdb copy is restricted to in-frame clones and leaves out a portion. The sample has over 150,000 clones; around 80% are singletons. The sample was PBMCs. The receptors shown here come from a woman between 25 and 40 years old in good health and CMV-seropositive. CDR3s include the opening cysteine and the closing phenylalanine or tryptophan. Fields, in order: D gene, V gene, J gene, clone size, CDR3 DNA, CDR3 protein. The D gene is left open where the match is weak. Clone size is stated in some rows and not others, as once, few, many or a class when expanded.

.,TRBV5-4,TRBJ2-5,.,TGTGCCAGCAGACAAGGGGGGGTTGGCGAGACCCAGTACTTC,CASRQGGVGETQYF
TRBD1,TRBV5-6,TRBJ1-1,.,TGTGCCAGCAGCGCCGGGACAGGGTATTCGGGAGCTGAAGCTTTCTTT,CASSAGTGYSGAEAFF
.,TRBV19,TRBJ2-1,few,TGTGCCAGTACCAAGGACTTCGACAATGAGCAGTTCTTC,CASTKDFDNEQFF
TRBD2,TRBV10-3,TRBJ2-2,.,TGTGCCATACGGGAGGGGACCGGGGAGCTGTTTTTT,CAIREGTGELFF
.,TRBV7-3,TRBJ1-1,.,TGTGCCAGCGCCTCCTCCGAACGGGCTTTCTTT,CASASSERAFF
TRBD2,TRBV15,TRBJ2-3,.,TGTGCCACCAACGGACTAGTCACAGATACGCAGTATTTT,CATNGLVTDTQYF
.,TRBV9,TRBJ1-2,few,TGTGCCAGCAGCGTTCAAGGGGCGGGGGGCTACACCTTC,CASSVQGAGGYTF
.,TRBV28,TRBJ2-7,.,TGTGCCAGCGCCCCTAGCGAGGGTTCCTACGAGCAGTACTTC,CASAPSEGSYEQYF
.,TRBV11-3,TRBJ2-7,.,TGTGCCAGCAGCTTAACTACGTCCCTCGAGCAGTACTTC,CASSLTTSLEQYF
TRBD2,TRBV9,TRBJ2-3,.,TGTGCCAGCAGCGTAGATTTAGCGGGAGGAATAGATACGCAGTATTTT,CASSVDLAGGIDTQYF
.,TRBV5-6,TRBJ1-3,.,TGTGCCAGCAGGGTAGACAGGAGCTCTGGAAACACCATATATTTT,CASRVDRSSGNTIYF
TRBD1,TRBV27,TRBJ1-1,.,TGTGCCAGCAGTTTAGGTGCAGGGGGCACTGAAGCTTTCTTT,CASSLGAGGTEAFF
.,TRBV28,TRBJ1-5,few,TGTGCCAGTCACAGGAATAGCAATCAGCCCCAGCATTTT,CASHRNSNQPQHF
.,TRBV30,TRBJ1-1,.,TGTGCCTGGAGTCCCAGGATCCAACTTCAGAACACTGAAGCTTTCTTT,CAWSPRIQLQNTEAFF
.,TRBV10-3,TRBJ2-3,once,TGTGCCATCAGTGAAATACTAGGTGCAAGCACAGATACGCAGTATTTT,CAISEILGASTDTQYF
TRBD2,TRBV7-2,TRBJ2-1,.,TGTGCCAGCAGCTACGTTAGGGGGACTAGCGATGAGCAGTTCTTC,CASSYVRGTSDEQFF
.,TRBV19,TRBJ2-2,.,TGTGCCAGTAGACGACAGGCATACGGGGAGCTGTTTTTT,CASRRQAYGELFF
TRBD2,TRBV6-6,TRBJ2-7,.,TGTGCCAGCAGTCCGAACGGGGGGTTCTCCTACGAGCAGTACTTC,CASSPNGGFSYEQYF
TRBD1,TRBV28,TRBJ2-1,.,TGTGCCAGCAGTCTCAGGGGGAACTCCTACAATGAGCAGTTCTTC,CASSLRGNSYNEQFF
TRBD2,TRBV11-2,TRBJ2-7,.,TGTGCCAGCCCAAATAAGGGAAGGGCGAGCGGGAGGACACACTACGAGCAGTACTTC,CASPNKGRASGRTHYEQYF
TRBD1,TRBV6-1,TRBJ1-2,.,TGTGCCAGCAATTACCGGGACAGCGGCTATGGCTACACCTTC,CASNYRDSGYGYTF
.,TRBV6-4,TRBJ2-3,once,TGTGCCAGCAGTGACTCGGAGACGGATACGCAGTATTTT,CASSDSETDTQYF
.,TRBV5-6,TRBJ1-3,.,TGTGCCAGCAGCTTGACAGAGGGCTCTGGAAACACCATATATTTT,CASSLTEGSGNTIYF
TRBD1,TRBV10-3,TRBJ2-2,once,TGTGCCGTCAGTGAGATTGGAAGGACAGGGGCCTCGAACACCGGGGAGCTGTTTTTT,CAVSEIGRTGASNTGELFF
.,TRBV27,TRBJ2-5,.,TGTGCCAGCAGTCCAATAGACAGTCAAGAGACCCAGTACTTC,CASSPIDSQETQYF
.,TRBV11-3,TRBJ2-7,.,TGTGCCAGCAGCTTTGGAGAGACAGTCACCTACGAGCAGTACTTC,CASSFGETVTYEQYF
TRBD1,TRBV28,TRBJ1-2,.,TGTGCCAGCAGCCGCACCGGGACAGCGGAGGGCTACACCTTC,CASSRTGTAEGYTF
.,TRBV2,TRBJ1-1,once,TGTGCCAGCAGCACAACAGGGCTGATTTACACTGAAGCTTTCTTT,CASSTTGLIYTEAFF
.,TRBV4-1,TRBJ1-4,.,TGCGCCAGCAGCCAAGGGGACTCCGGGGGGAGTGAAAAACTGTTTTTT,CASSQGDSGGSEKLFF